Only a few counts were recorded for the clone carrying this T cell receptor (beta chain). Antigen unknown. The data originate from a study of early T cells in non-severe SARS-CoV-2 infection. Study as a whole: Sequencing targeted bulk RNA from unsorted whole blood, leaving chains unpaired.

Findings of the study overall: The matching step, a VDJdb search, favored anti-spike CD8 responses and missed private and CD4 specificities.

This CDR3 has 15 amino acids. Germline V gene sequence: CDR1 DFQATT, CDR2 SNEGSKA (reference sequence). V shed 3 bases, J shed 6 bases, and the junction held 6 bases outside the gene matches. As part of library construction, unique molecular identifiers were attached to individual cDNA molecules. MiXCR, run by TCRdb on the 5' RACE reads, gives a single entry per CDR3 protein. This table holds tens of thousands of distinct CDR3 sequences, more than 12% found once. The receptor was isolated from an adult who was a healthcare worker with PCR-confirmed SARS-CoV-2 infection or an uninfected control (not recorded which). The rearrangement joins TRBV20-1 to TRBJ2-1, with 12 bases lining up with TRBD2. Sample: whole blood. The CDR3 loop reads CSASQTSGRGNEQFF. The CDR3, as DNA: TGCAGTGCTAGTCAGACTAGCGGGAGAGGCAATGAGCAGTTCTTC.